This T cell receptor (beta chain) was captured in a study of PD-L1 blockade in urothelial cancer. This CDR3 comprises 16 residues. Trimming removed 3 bases from V and 8 bases from J; junction bases left unmatched: 13. CDR1 is MGHRA and CDR2 is YSYEKL in the germline V gene. Spike-ins of synthetic TCR analog templates went into each PCR. Sequencing was performed with immunoSEQ multiplex PCR; in TCRdb, only in-frame clones are kept and a portion is missing. The data hold fewer than 100,000 clones, with around four fifths observed a single time. Indicated time point: pretreatment peripheral blood. Patients had locally advanced or metastatic urothelial carcinoma. For each patient, 1 to 8 samples were obtained, pretreatment and on-treatment. In this sample, this clone turned up a few times.

Source: PBMCs, taken around atezolizumab (anti-PD-L1) treatment. The source of this sequence is a middle-aged man with urothelial cancer. The chain carries TRBV4-1 and TRBJ2-1; 7 bases fit TRBD2. The CDR3 loop is CASSHSREPNSHEQFF. DNA of the CDR3: TGCGCCAGCAGCCACTCGCGGGAGCCCAATTCCCATGAGCAGTTCTTC.